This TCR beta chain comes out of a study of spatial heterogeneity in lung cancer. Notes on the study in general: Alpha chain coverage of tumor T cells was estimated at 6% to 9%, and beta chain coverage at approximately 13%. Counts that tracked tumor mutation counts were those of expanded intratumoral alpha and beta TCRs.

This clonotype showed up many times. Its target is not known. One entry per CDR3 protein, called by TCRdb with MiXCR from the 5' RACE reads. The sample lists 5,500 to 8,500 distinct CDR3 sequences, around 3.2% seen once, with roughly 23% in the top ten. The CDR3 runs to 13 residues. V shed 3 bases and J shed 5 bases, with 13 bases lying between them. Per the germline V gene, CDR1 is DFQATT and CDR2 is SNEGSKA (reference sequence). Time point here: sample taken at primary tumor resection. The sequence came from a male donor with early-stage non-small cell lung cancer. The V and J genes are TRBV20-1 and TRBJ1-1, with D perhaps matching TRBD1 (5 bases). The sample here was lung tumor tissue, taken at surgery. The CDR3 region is CSASAREGTEAFF. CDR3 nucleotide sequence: TGCAGTGCTAGTGCCAGGGAAGGGACTGAAGCTTTCTTT.